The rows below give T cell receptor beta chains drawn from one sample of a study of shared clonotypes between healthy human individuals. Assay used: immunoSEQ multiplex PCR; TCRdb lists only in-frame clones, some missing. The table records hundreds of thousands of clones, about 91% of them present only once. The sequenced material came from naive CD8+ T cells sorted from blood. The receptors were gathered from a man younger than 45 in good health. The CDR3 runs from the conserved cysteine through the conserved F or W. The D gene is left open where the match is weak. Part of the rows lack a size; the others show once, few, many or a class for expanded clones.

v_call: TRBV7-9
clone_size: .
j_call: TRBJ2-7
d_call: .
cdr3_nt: TGTGCCAGCAGCTTAGATACCAGGCCCTACGAGCAGTACTTC
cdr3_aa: CASSLDTRPYEQYF

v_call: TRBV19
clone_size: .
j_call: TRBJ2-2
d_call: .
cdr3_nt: TGTGCCAGTAGGTTCGGAGCGGATACCGGGGAGCTGTTTTTT
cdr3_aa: CASRFGADTGELFF

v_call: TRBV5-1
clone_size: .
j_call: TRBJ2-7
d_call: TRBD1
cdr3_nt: TGCGCCAGCAGCTTGGTCCCCGGGACAGGGGTCTACGAGCAGTACTTC
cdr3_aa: CASSLVPGTGVYEQYF

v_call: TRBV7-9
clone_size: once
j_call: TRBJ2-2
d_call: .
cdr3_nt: TGTGCCAGCGGTGTCCTAGAGGACACCGGGGAGCTGTTTTTT
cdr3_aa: CASGVLEDTGELFF

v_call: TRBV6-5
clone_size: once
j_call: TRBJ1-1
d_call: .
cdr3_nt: TGTGCCAGCAGTTACTCGGAGGGTATGAACACTGAAGCTTTCTTT
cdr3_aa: CASSYSEGMNTEAFF

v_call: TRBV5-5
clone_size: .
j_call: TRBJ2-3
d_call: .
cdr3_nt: TGTGCCAGCAGCTTGGTGGGCGTACGGTACACAGATACGCAGTATTTT
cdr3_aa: CASSLVGVRYTDTQYF

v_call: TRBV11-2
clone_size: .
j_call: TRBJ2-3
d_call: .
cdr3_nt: TGTGCCAGCAGCTTCACTCCGGGATCGGGGGATACGCAGTATTTT
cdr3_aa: CASSFTPGSGDTQYF

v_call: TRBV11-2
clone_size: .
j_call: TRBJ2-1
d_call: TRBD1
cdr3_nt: TGTGCCAGCAGCCTAAACTCCAGACAGGGTGCGGAGCAGTTCTTC
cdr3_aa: CASSLNSRQGAEQFF

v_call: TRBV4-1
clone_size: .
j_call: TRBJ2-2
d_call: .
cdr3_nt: TGCGCCAGCAGCCTGACGACCGGGGAGCTGTTTTTT
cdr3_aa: CASSLTTGELFF

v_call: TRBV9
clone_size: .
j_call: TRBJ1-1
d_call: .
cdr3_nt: TGTGCCAGCGGACGACCGGCTTTCTTT
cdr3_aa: CASGRPAFF

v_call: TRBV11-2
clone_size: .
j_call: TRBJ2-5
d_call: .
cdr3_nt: TGTGCCAGCAATTGGGGCAGGGAGACTATGAGGATCTACCAAGAGACCCAGTACTTC
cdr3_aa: CASNWGRETMRIYQETQYF

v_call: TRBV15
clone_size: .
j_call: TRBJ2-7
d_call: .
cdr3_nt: TGTGCCACCAGCAGGGGACACCTCTCCTACGAGCAGTACTTC
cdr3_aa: CATSRGHLSYEQYF

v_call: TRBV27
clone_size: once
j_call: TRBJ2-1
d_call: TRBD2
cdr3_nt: TGTGCCAGCAGTTTAGGGACTAGCGGGAGAAACGAGCAGTTCTTC
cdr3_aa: CASSLGTSGRNEQFF

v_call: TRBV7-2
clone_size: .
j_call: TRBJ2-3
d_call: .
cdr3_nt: TGTGCCAGCAGCGACCGCCTGACACCCACAGATACGCAGTATTTT
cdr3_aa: CASSDRLTPTDTQYF

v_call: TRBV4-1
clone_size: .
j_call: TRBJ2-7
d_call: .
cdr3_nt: TGCGCCAGCAGCCAGTCCCGGCAGGAGGGGTACGAGCAGTACTTC
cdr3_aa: CASSQSRQEGYEQYF

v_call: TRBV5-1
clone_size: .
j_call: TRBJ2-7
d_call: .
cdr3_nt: TGCGCCAGCAGCGTAAATACCGGGACCGGCTCCTACGAGCAGTACTTC
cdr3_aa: CASSVNTGTGSYEQYF

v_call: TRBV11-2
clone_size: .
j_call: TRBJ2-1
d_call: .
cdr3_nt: TGTGCCACCAGGGTCGTCCACGAGAATGAGCAGTTCTTC
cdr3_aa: CATRVVHENEQFF

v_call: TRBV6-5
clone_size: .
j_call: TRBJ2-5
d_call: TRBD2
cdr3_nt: TGTGCCAGCAGTTTAAGCGGGATCCAAGAGACCCAGTACTTC
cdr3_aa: CASSLSGIQETQYF

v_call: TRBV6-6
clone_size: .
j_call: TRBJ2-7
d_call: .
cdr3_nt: TGTGCCAGCAGTTACTCCGTAGAGCAGTACTTC
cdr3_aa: CASSYSVEQYF

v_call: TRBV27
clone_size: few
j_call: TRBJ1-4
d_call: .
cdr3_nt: TGTGCCAGCAGTTTATTGGGGGCGGATGAAAAACTGTTTTTT
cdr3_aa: CASSLLGADEKLFF

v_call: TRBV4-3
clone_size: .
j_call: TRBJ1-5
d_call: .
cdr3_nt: TGCGCCAGCAGCCAAGAATGGCACCGCAATCAGCCCCAGCATTTT
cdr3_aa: CASSQEWHRNQPQHF

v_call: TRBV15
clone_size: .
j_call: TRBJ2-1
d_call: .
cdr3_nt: TGTGCCACCAGTGAGAACCCGCTATCCTACAATGAGCAGTTCTTC
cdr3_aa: CATSENPLSYNEQFF

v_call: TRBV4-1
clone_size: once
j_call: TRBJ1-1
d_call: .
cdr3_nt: TGCGCCAGCAGCCAAGATTCCTACTCGGACACTGAAGCTTTCTTT
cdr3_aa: CASSQDSYSDTEAFF

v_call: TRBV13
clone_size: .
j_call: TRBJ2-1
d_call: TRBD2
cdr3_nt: TGTGCCAGCAGCTTAGCGCAGCGGGAGGACCTTGAGCAGTTCTTC
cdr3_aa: CASSLAQREDLEQFF

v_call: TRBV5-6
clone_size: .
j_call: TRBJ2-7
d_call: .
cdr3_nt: TGTGCCAGCAGCTCAGGACGAGGATTTTACGAGCAGTACTTC
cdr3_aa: CASSSGRGFYEQYF

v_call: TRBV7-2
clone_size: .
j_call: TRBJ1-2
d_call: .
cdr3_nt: TGTGCCAGCAGCTTTAATAGGGGCGCTGAAGGCTACACCTTC
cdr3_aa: CASSFNRGAEGYTF

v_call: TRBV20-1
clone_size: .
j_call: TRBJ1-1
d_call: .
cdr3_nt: TGCAGTGCTGTGATGAACACTGAAGCTTTCTTT
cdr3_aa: CSAVMNTEAFF

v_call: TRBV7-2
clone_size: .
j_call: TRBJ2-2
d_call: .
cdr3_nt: TGTGCCAGCAGCTCGGGCGAACAAATTACCGGGGAGCTGTTTTTT
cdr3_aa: CASSSGEQITGELFF

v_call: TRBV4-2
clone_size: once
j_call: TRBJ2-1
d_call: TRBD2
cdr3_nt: TGTGCCAGCAGCCAAGCGGGAGGGCCGGATGAGCAGTTCTTC
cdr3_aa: CASSQAGGPDEQFF

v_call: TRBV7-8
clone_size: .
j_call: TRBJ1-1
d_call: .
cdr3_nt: TGTGCCAGCAGCTTAGAGGGGGGAGACACTGAAGCTTTCTTT
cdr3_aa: CASSLEGGDTEAFF

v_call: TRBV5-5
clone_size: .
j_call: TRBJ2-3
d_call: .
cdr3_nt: TGTGCCAGCAGCTTGGCTCTATGGACAGATACGCAGTATTTT
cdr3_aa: CASSLALWTDTQYF

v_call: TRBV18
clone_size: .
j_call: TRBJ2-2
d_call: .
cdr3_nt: TGTGCCAGCTCACCACCCGGGTTAATGGCCGGGGAGCTGTTTTTT
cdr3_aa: CASSPPGLMAGELFF

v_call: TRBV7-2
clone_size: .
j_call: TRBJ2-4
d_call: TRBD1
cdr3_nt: TGTGCCAGCAGCACCAACAGGGGATGGGCCAAAAACATTCAGTACTTC
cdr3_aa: CASSTNRGWAKNIQYF

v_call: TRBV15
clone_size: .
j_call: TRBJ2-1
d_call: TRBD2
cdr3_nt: TGTGCCACCAGCAGGACGGGAGGTAATGAGCAGTTCTTC
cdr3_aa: CATSRTGGNEQFF

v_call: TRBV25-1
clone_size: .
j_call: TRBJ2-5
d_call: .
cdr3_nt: TGTGCCAGCCACGAGGGCCGAAGCACAGAGACCCAGTACTTC
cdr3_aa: CASHEGRSTETQYF

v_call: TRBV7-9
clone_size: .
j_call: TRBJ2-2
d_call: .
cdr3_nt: TGTGCCAGCAGCTTAAGTCTCGGTTACGCCCGAACCACCGGGGAGCTGTTTTTT
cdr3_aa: CASSLSLGYARTTGELFF

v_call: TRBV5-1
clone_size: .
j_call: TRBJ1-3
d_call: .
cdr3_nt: TGCGCCAGCAGCCCCTCAGGGCCGCCCTCTGGAAACACCATATATTTT
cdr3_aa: CASSPSGPPSGNTIYF